Sequencing of this T cell receptor beta chain was carried out in a study of cytomegalovirus exposure and HLA in healthy donors. Whole-study results and caveats: Several top significant clusters appeared, in a later analysis, to be linked to common viral pathogens.

Use of 60 Vbeta and 13 Jbeta primers characterized the PCR. Measured with immunoSEQ multiplex PCR; TCRdb has only the in-frame clones, and not every one. The sample records nearly 200,000 clones, around 87% being singletons. A word on this clone: Its antigen is unidentified.

V trimming: 0 bases; J trimming: 10 bases; junction bases outside the gene matches: 13. The CDR3 is 16 amino acids. The germline V gene has CDR1 GTSNPN and CDR2 SVGIG (reference sequence). This sequence was found in a young man in good health and CMV-seronegative. The chain joins TRBV30 to TRBJ1-3; TRBD1 matches 9 bases. Source material: PBMCs. CDR3 DNA: TGTGCCTGGAGTGTACGAGGGAGGACAGGGGATCGTACCATATATTTT. This gives the protein CAWSVRGRTGDRTIYF.